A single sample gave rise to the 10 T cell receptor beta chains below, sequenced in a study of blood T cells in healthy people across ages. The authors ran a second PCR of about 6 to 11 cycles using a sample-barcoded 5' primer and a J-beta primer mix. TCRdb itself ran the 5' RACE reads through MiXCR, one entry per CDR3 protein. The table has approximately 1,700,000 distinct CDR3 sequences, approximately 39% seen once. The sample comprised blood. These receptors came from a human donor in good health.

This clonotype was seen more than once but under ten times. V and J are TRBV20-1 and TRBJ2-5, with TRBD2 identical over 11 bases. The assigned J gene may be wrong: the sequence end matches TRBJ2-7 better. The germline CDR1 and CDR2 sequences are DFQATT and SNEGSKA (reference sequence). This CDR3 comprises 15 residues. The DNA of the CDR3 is TGCAGTGCGACGTCCACTAGCGGGGGAGAGTACGAGCAGTACTTC. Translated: CSATSTSGGEYEQYF.

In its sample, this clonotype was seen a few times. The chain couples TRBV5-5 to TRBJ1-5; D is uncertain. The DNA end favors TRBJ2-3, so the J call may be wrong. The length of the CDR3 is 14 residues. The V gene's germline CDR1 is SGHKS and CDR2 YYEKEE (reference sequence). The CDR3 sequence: CASEPRPSNQPQYF. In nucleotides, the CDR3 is TGTGCCAGCGAGCCCAGACCAAGCAATCAGCCCCAGTATTTT.

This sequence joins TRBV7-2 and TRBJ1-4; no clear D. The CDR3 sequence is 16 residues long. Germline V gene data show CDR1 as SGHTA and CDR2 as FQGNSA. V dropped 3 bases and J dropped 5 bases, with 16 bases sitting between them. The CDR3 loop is CASSFIGPPVNEKLFF. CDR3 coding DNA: TGTGCCAGCAGCTTTATCGGACCGCCCGTCAATGAAAAACTGTTTTTT. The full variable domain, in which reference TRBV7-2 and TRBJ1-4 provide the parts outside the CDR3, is GAGVSQSPSNKVTEKGKDVELRCDPISGHTALYWYRQSLGQGLEFLIYFQGNSAPDKSGLPSDRFSAERTGGSVSTLTIQRTQQEDSAVYLCASSFIGPPVNEKLFFGSGTQLSVL.

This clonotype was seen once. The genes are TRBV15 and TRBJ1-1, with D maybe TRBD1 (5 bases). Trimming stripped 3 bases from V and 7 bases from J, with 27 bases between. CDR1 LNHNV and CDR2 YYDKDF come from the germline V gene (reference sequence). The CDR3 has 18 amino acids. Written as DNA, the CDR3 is TGTGCCACCAGCAGCCACCATCAAGACAGACCCACGCTGCATGAAGCTTTCTTT. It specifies CATSSHHQDRPTLHEAFF.

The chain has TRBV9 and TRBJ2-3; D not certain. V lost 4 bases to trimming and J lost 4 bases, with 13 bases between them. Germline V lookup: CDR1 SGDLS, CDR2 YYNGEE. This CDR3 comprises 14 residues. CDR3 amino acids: CASSPTRWADTQYF. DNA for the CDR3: TGTGCCAGCAGCCCGACGCGGTGGGCAGATACGCAGTATTTT.

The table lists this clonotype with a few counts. As DNA, the CDR3 is TGTGCCAGCAGCCTTCGGACAGGGGTCGACAATGAGCAGTTCTTC. It yields the protein CASSLRTGVDNEQFF. This rearrangement joins TRBV11-1 to TRBJ2-1; 9 bases are shared with TRBD1. There are 15 residues in the CDR3. In germline, CDR1 is SGHAT, CDR2 FQDESV (reference sequence). The junction had 7 bases not matched to a gene; V was cut back by 5 bases and J by 5 bases.

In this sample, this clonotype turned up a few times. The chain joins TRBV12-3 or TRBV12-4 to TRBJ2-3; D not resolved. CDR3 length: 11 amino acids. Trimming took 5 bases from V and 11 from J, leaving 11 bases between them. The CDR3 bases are TGTGCCAGCAGTGTCGAAGGTATGCAGTATTTT. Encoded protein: CASSVEGMQYF.

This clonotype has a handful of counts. The CDR3 reads CASSQFLSDTQYF. The DNA for the CDR3 is TGTGCCAGCAGCCAATTTTTGTCGGATACGCAGTATTTT. V and J are TRBV3-1 and TRBJ2-3; no definite D call. V was clipped by 2 bases and J by 6 bases, with 9 bases between them. Germline CDR1 is LGHDT and CDR2 is YNNKEL (reference sequence). The CDR3 runs to 13 residues.

The CDR3 reads CASGLVQAGGAGETQYF. The CDR3 DNA sequence: TGTGCTAGTGGTTTGGTACAAGCGGGGGGCGCCGGGGAGACCCAGTACTTC. This chain joins TRBV12-5 and TRBJ2-5, with TRBD2 matching over 9 bases. The length of the CDR3 is 17 residues. The junction had 10 bases not matched to a gene; V was cut back by 0 bases and J by 5 bases. Germline V CDR1 and CDR2: LGHNT, FRNRAP.

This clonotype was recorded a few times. The CDR3 reads CSARQGGRSYEQYF. CDR3 nucleotide sequence: TGCAGTGCTAGACAGGGGGGCAGGTCCTACGAGCAGTACTTC. The chain uses TRBV20-1 and TRBJ2-7; D may be TRBD1 (7 bases). CDR1 is DFQATT, CDR2 SNEGSKA, per germline (reference sequence). V was trimmed by 2 bases and J by 1 base, leaving 12 bases between them. CDR3 length: 14 residues.